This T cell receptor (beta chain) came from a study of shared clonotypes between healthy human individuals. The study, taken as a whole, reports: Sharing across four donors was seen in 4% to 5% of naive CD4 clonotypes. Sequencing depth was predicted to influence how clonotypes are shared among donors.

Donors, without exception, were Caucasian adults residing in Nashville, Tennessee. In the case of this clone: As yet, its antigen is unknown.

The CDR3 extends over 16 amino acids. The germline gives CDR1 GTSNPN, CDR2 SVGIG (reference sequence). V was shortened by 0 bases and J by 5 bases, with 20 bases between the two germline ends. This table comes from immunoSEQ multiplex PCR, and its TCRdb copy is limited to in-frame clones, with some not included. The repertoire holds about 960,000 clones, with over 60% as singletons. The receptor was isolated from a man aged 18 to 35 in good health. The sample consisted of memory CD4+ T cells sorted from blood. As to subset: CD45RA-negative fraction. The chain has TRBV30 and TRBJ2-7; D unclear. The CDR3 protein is CAWSVVLPSSFNEQYF. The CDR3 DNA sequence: TGTGCCTGGAGTGTCGTCCTTCCTTCGTCCTTTAACGAGCAGTACTTC.